This is a list of T cell receptor beta chains from one sample in a study of OX40 agonist ivuxolimab in advanced cancers. The protocol was immunoSEQ multiplex PCR, while the TCRdb copy is restricted to in-frame clones and leaves out a portion. Among fewer than 20,000 clones listed, approximately 79% were seen once. The sequenced sample was CD4+ or CD8+ T cells sorted from blood, obtained in a trial of the OX40 agonist ivuxolimab. These receptors all stem from an adult with an advanced solid tumor such as melanoma, head and neck, liver or kidney cancer. The CDR3 runs from the conserved cysteine through the conserved F or W.

v_gene: TRBV30
j_gene: TRBJ2-2
CDR3aa: CAWGLADYTGELFF

v_gene: TRBV4-3
j_gene: TRBJ1-1
CDR3aa: CASSQDPGPGRTEAFF

v_gene: TRBV4-1
j_gene: TRBJ2-1
CDR3aa: CASSLDRGNEQFF

v_gene: TRBV25-1
j_gene: TRBJ2-7
CDR3aa: CASSAGTLKWDEQYF

v_gene: TRBV28
j_gene: TRBJ1-4
CDR3aa: CASSTTGGPATNEKLFF

v_gene: TRBV6-5
j_gene: TRBJ1-5
CDR3aa: CASSYGLGLQPQHF

v_gene: TRBV7-2
j_gene: TRBJ2-6
CDR3aa: CASSPGTGLSGANVLTF

v_gene: TRBV11-2
j_gene: TRBJ1-2
CDR3aa: CASSPGAGDYGYTF

v_gene: TRBV4-1
j_gene: TRBJ2-1
CDR3aa: CASSQDDIVKGNEQFF

v_gene: TRBV7-9
j_gene: TRBJ2-3
CDR3aa: CASSLVGGTDTQYF

v_gene: TRBV7-9
j_gene: TRBJ1-1
CDR3aa: CASSTTKGGPRGTEAFF

v_gene: TRBV5-6
j_gene: TRBJ1-5
CDR3aa: CASSKTGTYSNQPQHF

v_gene: TRBV4-2
j_gene: TRBJ1-2
CDR3aa: CASSQDWGNYGYTF

v_gene: TRBV29-1
j_gene: TRBJ2-1
CDR3aa: CSGVGRDTYNEQFF

v_gene: TRBV19
j_gene: TRBJ1-5
CDR3aa: CASSIDPGQPQHF

v_gene: TRBV4-1
j_gene: TRBJ2-7
CDR3aa: CASSSASSSYEQYF

v_gene: TRBV19
j_gene: TRBJ1-1
CDR3aa: CASSIVQGQVSNIEAFF

v_gene: TRBV29-1
j_gene: TRBJ2-7
CDR3aa: CSVRGAGVDEQYF

v_gene: TRBV27
j_gene: TRBJ2-1
CDR3aa: CASSLHGLDEQFF

v_gene: TRBV11-2
j_gene: TRBJ1-4
CDR3aa: CASSSQGFNEKLFF

v_gene: TRBV2
j_gene: TRBJ1-6
CDR3aa: CASSEGRARSPLHF

v_gene: TRBV30
j_gene: TRBJ1-4
CDR3aa: CAWSEGFFEKLFF

v_gene: TRBV7-8
j_gene: TRBJ1-1
CDR3aa: CASSGNRALNTEAFF

v_gene: TRBV11-1
j_gene: TRBJ1-2
CDR3aa: CASSYQGGYTF

v_gene: TRBV11-3
j_gene: TRBJ1-6
CDR3aa: CASSLIGTGANSPLHF

v_gene: TRBV7-9
j_gene: TRBJ1-2
CDR3aa: CASSLVDRDYGYTF

v_gene: TRBV19
j_gene: TRBJ2-2
CDR3aa: CASSESTGELFF

v_gene: TRBV11-2
j_gene: TRBJ2-2
CDR3aa: CASSEAGELFF

v_gene: TRBV27
j_gene: TRBJ2-7
CDR3aa: CASSFHSSYEQYF

v_gene: TRBV19
j_gene: TRBJ1-1
CDR3aa: CASSWTRTNTEAFF

v_gene: TRBV4-1
j_gene: TRBJ2-1
CDR3aa: CASSPRQGGAAIEQFF

v_gene: TRBV7-8
j_gene: TRBJ2-2
CDR3aa: CASSLGSPEWGTGELFF

v_gene: TRBV9
j_gene: TRBJ2-5
CDR3aa: CASSGAGGGFGETQYF

v_gene: TRBV6-5
j_gene: TRBJ1-4
CDR3aa: CASSYNGISEKLFF

v_gene: TRBV2
j_gene: TRBJ1-2
CDR3aa: CATYRFPYGYTF

v_gene: TRBV27
j_gene: TRBJ2-3
CDR3aa: CASSTFRQTDTQYF

v_gene: TRBV7-2
j_gene: TRBJ2-7
CDR3aa: CASSSSGGLYEQYF

v_gene: TRBV11-2
j_gene: TRBJ1-1
CDR3aa: CASSSGLMNTEAFF

v_gene: TRBV2
j_gene: TRBJ1-1
CDR3aa: CASRFSTEEMNTEAFF

v_gene: TRBV11-2
j_gene: TRBJ2-3
CDR3aa: CASSSLLAAHGTDTQYF

v_gene: TRBV6-5
j_gene: TRBJ2-1
CDR3aa: CASSYPGSEQFF